These T cell receptor beta chains were read from a single sample in a study of shared clonotypes between healthy human individuals. Profiled with immunoSEQ multiplex PCR; TCRdb holds only in-frame clones, not every one. The sample has some 2.3 million clones, 85% to 95% seen once. The sequencing sample was made of naive CD4+ T cells from PBMCs. Receptor source: a man between 18 and 29 years old in good health. Some clones in this sample may be carry-over from other donors' samples. The CDR3 runs from the conserved cysteine through the conserved F or W. The order of the fields is V gene, clone size, J gene, CDR3 length, CDR3 protein. Expanded clones get a size class; other rows say once, few or many, or leave the size out.

v_call: TRBV6-5
clone_size: once
j_call: TRBJ1-1
cdr3_length: 13
cdr3_aa: CASSYNRDTEAFF

v_call: TRBV21-1
clone_size: .
j_call: TRBJ2-7
cdr3_length: 13
cdr3_aa: CASSKGVTYEQYF

v_call: TRBV5-1
clone_size: .
j_call: TRBJ1-1
cdr3_length: 15
cdr3_aa: CASSSGPLPSTEAFF

v_call: TRBV9
clone_size: .
j_call: TRBJ1-4
cdr3_length: 16
cdr3_aa: CASSVAIGAGIEKLFF

v_call: TRBV19
clone_size: .
j_call: TRBJ1-1
cdr3_length: 16
cdr3_aa: CASSNQGASVRTEAFF

v_call: TRBV5-1
clone_size: .
j_call: TRBJ1-3
cdr3_length: 15
cdr3_aa: CASSFLGGSGNTIYF

v_call: TRBV28
clone_size: .
j_call: TRBJ1-5
cdr3_length: 13
cdr3_aa: CASSFAGSQPQHF

v_call: TRBV6-1
clone_size: .
j_call: TRBJ2-5
cdr3_length: 12
cdr3_aa: CASEAGEETQYF

v_call: TRBV6-5
clone_size: .
j_call: TRBJ2-4
cdr3_length: 13
cdr3_aa: CASTGTPGNIQYF

v_call: TRBV5-1
clone_size: .
j_call: TRBJ2-3
cdr3_length: 14
cdr3_aa: CASTLRQATDTQYF

v_call: TRBV30
clone_size: .
j_call: TRBJ2-7
cdr3_length: 14
cdr3_aa: CAWSVLTRSREQYF

v_call: TRBV9
clone_size: .
j_call: TRBJ2-7
cdr3_length: 14
cdr3_aa: CASSVATGGYEQYF

v_call: TRBV5-1
clone_size: .
j_call: TRBJ2-2
cdr3_length: 14
cdr3_aa: CASSLRAPAGELFF

v_call: TRBV5-1
clone_size: .
j_call: TRBJ2-7
cdr3_length: 14
cdr3_aa: CASSSGLAGYEQYF

v_call: TRBV5-4
clone_size: .
j_call: TRBJ1-6
cdr3_length: 16
cdr3_aa: CASSWGSGSYNSPLHF

v_call: TRBV2
clone_size: .
j_call: TRBJ2-5
cdr3_length: 14
cdr3_aa: CASSARRVQETQYF

v_call: TRBV6-5
clone_size: .
j_call: TRBJ1-2
cdr3_length: 14
cdr3_aa: CASSYSGREVGYTF

v_call: TRBV5-1
clone_size: .
j_call: TRBJ2-2
cdr3_length: 16
cdr3_aa: CASSRLPVTNTGELFF

v_call: TRBV13
clone_size: .
j_call: TRBJ2-1
cdr3_length: 14
cdr3_aa: CASSLIHAGGEQFF

v_call: TRBV4-1
clone_size: .
j_call: TRBJ2-5
cdr3_length: 16
cdr3_aa: CASSPRTSGMGETQYF

v_call: TRBV5-4
clone_size: .
j_call: TRBJ1-2
cdr3_length: 15
cdr3_aa: CASSLNGGAGYGYTF

v_call: TRBV27
clone_size: .
j_call: TRBJ1-1
cdr3_length: 14
cdr3_aa: CASSFKGTSTEAFF

v_call: TRBV9
clone_size: .
j_call: TRBJ1-2
cdr3_length: 13
cdr3_aa: CASSASTGIGYTF

v_call: TRBV7-9
clone_size: .
j_call: TRBJ2-3
cdr3_length: 14
cdr3_aa: CASSLGQITDTQYF

v_call: TRBV11-2
clone_size: .
j_call: TRBJ1-1
cdr3_length: 15
cdr3_aa: CASSLELQGNTEAFF

v_call: TRBV18
clone_size: .
j_call: TRBJ2-3
cdr3_length: 15
cdr3_aa: CASSPSSSRVDTQYF

v_call: TRBV11-2
clone_size: once
j_call: TRBJ2-1
cdr3_length: 14
cdr3_aa: CASSLVGQNNEQFF

v_call: TRBV18
clone_size: .
j_call: TRBJ2-6
cdr3_length: 18
cdr3_aa: CASSPPGGRASGANVLTF

v_call: TRBV7-2
clone_size: once
j_call: TRBJ2-1
cdr3_length: 15
cdr3_aa: CASSGPSRTIHEQFF

v_call: TRBV28
clone_size: .
j_call: TRBJ2-3
cdr3_length: 12
cdr3_aa: CASSQNTDTQYF

v_call: TRBV10-1
clone_size: .
j_call: TRBJ2-7
cdr3_length: 14
cdr3_aa: CASSESSSGSFKYF